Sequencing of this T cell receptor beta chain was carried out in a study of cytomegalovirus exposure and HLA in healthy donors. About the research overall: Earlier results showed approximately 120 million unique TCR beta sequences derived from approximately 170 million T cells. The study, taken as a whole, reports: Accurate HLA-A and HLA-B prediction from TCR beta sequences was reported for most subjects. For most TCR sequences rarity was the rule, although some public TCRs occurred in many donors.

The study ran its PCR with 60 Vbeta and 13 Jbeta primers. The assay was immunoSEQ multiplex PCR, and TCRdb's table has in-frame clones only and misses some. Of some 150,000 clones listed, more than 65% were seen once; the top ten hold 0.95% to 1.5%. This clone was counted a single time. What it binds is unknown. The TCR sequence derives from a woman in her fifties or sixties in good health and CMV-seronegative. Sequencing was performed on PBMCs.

This chain's CDR3 is CASSFLTGVVPGYEQYF. As DNA, the CDR3 is TGTGCCAGCAGCTTTTTGACAGGGGTAGTCCCGGGATACGAGCAGTACTTC. V usage is TRBV5-4 and J usage is TRBJ2-7, with 8 bases aligning to TRBD1. V lost 2 bases to trimming and J lost 4 bases; unmatched junction nucleotides: 14. Germline V gene sequence: CDR1 SGHNT, CDR2 YYREEE (reference sequence). The CDR3 contains 17 residues.